This record looks at one T cell receptor beta chain sequence and its context. Its antigen is undetermined. Per germline, CDR1 SEHNR and CDR2 FQNEAQ (reference sequence). The junction had 19 bases not matched to a gene; V was cut back by 5 bases and J by 9 bases. The CDR3 contains 16 residues. Clones were sequenced by immunoSEQ multiplex PCR, and TCRdb holds only the in-frame ones, with some missing. Here the sample spans about 2.5 million clones, 85% to 95% being singletons. The donors were adults (healthy and HIV-negative) with no recent acute infections or vaccinations. The sample is drawn from a study of shared clonotypes between healthy human individuals. For the study at large: The study drew on two women and three men aged 18 to 49 as donors.

The study, taken as a whole, reports: Sampling was confined to blood; repertoires within tissues likely differ. Richness estimates generally favored naive over memory subsets.

The chain recombines TRBV7-9 with TRBJ2-7; 7 bases line up with TRBD2. This TCR derives from a man aged 18 to 30 in good health. Some clones in this sample may be carry-over from other donors' samples. Sequenced material: naive CD4+ T cells from PBMCs. Stated subset: CD45RA+ positively selected. The chain's CDR3 is CASSPPIGGGVGWQYF. The CDR3 DNA sequence: TGTGCCAGCAGCCCACCCATTGGCGGGGGAGTGGGGTGGCAGTACTTC. Using reference TRBV7-9 and TRBJ2-7 for the parts outside the CDR3, the full variable domain is DTGVSQNPRHKITKRGQNVTFRCDPISEHNRLYWYRQTLGQGPEFLTYFQNEAQLEKSRLLSDRFSAERPKGSFSTLEIQRTEQGDSAMYLCASSPPIGGGVGWQYFGPGTRLTVT.